This passage covers 30 T cell receptor beta chains from one sample sequenced in a study of T cell responses to AZD1222 COVID-19 vaccine. Sequencing used immunoSEQ multiplex PCR; TCRdb keeps in-frame clones, though not all of them. Of about 120,000 clones listed, around nine tenths are singletons. The source material was peripheral blood, sampled 28 days after the second dose of the MenACWY control vaccine. The receptor source for this set is an adult who received the MenACWY meningococcal vaccine as a control.

As for this clone: An end of the junction does not agree with germline; a read error may underlie this. This sequence joins TRBV28 and TRBJ1-3; D gene uncertain. CDR3 size: 15 residues. The germline V gene encodes CDR1 MDHEN and CDR2 SYDVKM. CDR3 DNA: TGTGCCAGCACCCCCGGGCCTAGCTCTGGAAACGCCATATATTTT. Translation gives CASTPGPSSGNAIYF.

The V call is TRBV30, the J call TRBJ2-5; 9 bases line up with TRBD1. This CDR3 has 14 amino acids. After removal of 0 bases from V and 5 bases from J, the junction contained 4 bases not matched to a gene. Per germline, CDR1 GTSNPN and CDR2 SVGIG (reference sequence). The CDR3 here is CAWSVDRGRETQYF. The CDR3, as DNA: TGTGCCTGGAGTGTTGACAGGGGGAGGGAGACCCAGTACTTC.

The V call is TRBV7-6, the J call TRBJ2-2, with 10 bases identical to TRBD2. The germline V gene encodes CDR1 SGHVS and CDR2 FNYEAQ. V gave up 0 bases and J gave up 0 bases; unmatched junction bases: 1. The CDR3 consists of 17 residues. The chain's CDR3 is CASSLALAGANTGELFF. Written as DNA, the CDR3 is TGTGCCAGCAGCTTAGCGCTAGCGGGGGCGAACACCGGGGAGCTGTTTTTT. The whole variable domain, filled in from reference TRBV7-6 and TRBJ2-2, reads GAGVSQSPRYKVTKRGQDVALRCDPISGHVSLYWYRQALGQGPEFLTYFNYEAQQDKSGLPNDRFSAERPEGSISTLTIQRTEQRDSAMYRCASSLALAGANTGELFFGEGSRLTVL.

This chain links TRBV3-1 (or the pseudogene TRBV3-2) with TRBJ1-1, with a tentative D call TRBD1 (5 bases). The V end was cut by 1 base, the J end by 0 bases, with 18 bases between. CDR3 length: 18 amino acids. Germline V gene data show CDR1 as LGHDT and CDR2 as YNNKEL (reference sequence). In nucleotides, the CDR3 is TGTGCCAGCAGCCAAGGCCTGGACAAGACTTTCATGAACACTGAAGCTTTCTTT. Protein product: CASSQGLDKTFMNTEAFF.

This clone was observed once. The gene calls are TRBV5-1 and TRBJ1-6; no clear D gene. The V gene's germline CDR1 is SGHRS and CDR2 YFSETQ. V gave up 1 base and J gave up 0 bases, with 8 bases separating them. The CDR3 has 16 residues. The DNA for the CDR3 is TGCGCCAGCAGCTTGAGCATTACCTCCTATAATTCACCCCTCCACTTT. Its translation is CASSLSITSYNSPLHF.

The genes are TRBV7-9 and TRBJ2-1; no clear D. The V gene lost 1 base and the J gene lost 10 bases, with 5 bases spanning the gap. CDR3 size: 11 residues. The germline gives CDR1 SEHNR, CDR2 FQNEAQ (reference sequence). CDR3 DNA: TGTGCCAGCAGCTTAGGAAACGAGCAGTTCTTC. This gives the protein CASSLGNEQFF. The variable domain in full, completed from reference TRBV7-9 and TRBJ2-1, reads DTGVSQNPRHKITKRGQNVTFRCDPISEHNRLYWYRQTLGQGPEFLTYFQNEAQLEKSRLLSDRFSAERPKGSFSTLEIQRTEQGDSAMYLCASSLGNEQFFGPGTRLTVL.

The chain is built from TRBV28 and TRBJ2-3; the D is unclear. The V end was cut by 8 bases, the J end by 2 bases, with 11 bases between. The CDR3 has 13 residues. Germline lookup yields CDR1 MDHEN and CDR2 SYDVKM. The CDR3 DNA sequence: TGTGCCAGCTCAAATATAGACACAGATACGCAGTATTTT. It encodes CASSNIDTDTQYF.

The chain joins TRBV14 to TRBJ1-6; perhaps TRBD1 as D (6 bases). The germline V and J ends were trimmed by 0 bases and 2 bases, with 11 bases remaining between them. The germline V gene encodes CDR1 SGHDN and CDR2 FVKESK. There are 17 residues in the CDR3. Here the CDR3 reads CASSQDLGGPYNSPLHF. In DNA, the CDR3 is TGTGCCAGCAGCCAAGATCTTGGGGGCCCCTATAATTCACCCCTCCACTTT.

The chain has TRBV10-2 and TRBJ2-2; TRBD2 matches at 9 bases. The CDR3 consists of 18 residues. The V and J ends lost 7 bases and 0 bases, in that order; junction bases with no gene match: 12. The germline V gene has CDR1 WSHSY and CDR2 SAAADI. CDR3 amino acids: CASNRTDSGGPNTGELFF. For the CDR3, the DNA is TGCGCCAGCAATCGAACCGATAGCGGGGGCCCGAACACCGGGGAGCTGTTTTTT.

This clone was observed once. V usage is TRBV15 and J usage is TRBJ2-1, with 8 bases identical to TRBD2. The V gene end was trimmed by 0 bases and the J gene end by 8 bases; junction bases not matched to a gene: 9. Germline CDR1 and CDR2: LNHNV and YYDKDF (reference sequence). The CDR3 is 16 residues long. The CDR3 DNA reads TGTGCCACCAGCAGAGAAAGTGGCGGGGGGCCCGATGAGCAGTTCTTC. Residues: CATSRESGGGPDEQFF. Together with reference TRBV15 and TRBJ2-1, the CDR3 gives the full variable domain: DAMVIQNPRYQVTQFGKPVTLSCSQTLNHNVMYWYQQKSSQAPKLLFHYYDKDFNNEADTPDNFQSRRPNTSFCFLDIRSPGLGDTAMYLCATSRESGGGPDEQFFGPGTRLTVL.

This sequence joins TRBV5-4 and TRBJ2-2, with D unclear. This CDR3 has 13 amino acids. Germline CDR1 SGHNT, CDR2 YYREEE (reference sequence). V dropped 3 bases and J dropped 4 bases, with 7 bases sitting between them. The CDR3, as DNA: TGTGCCAGCAGCTCGCCGGCCACCGGGGAGCTGTTTTTT. Encoded protein: CASSSPATGELFF.

This clone has just one count. V usage is TRBV27 and J usage is TRBJ1-2, with D possibly matching TRBD1 (6 bases). Trimming removed 2 bases from V and 7 bases from J, with 14 bases in between. CDR1 is MNHEY and CDR2 is SMNVEV in the germline V gene (reference sequence). The CDR3 consists of 14 residues. CDR3 loop: CASSLPTNRVGYTF. CDR3 nucleotide sequence: TGTGCCAGCAGTTTACCGACAAACAGGGTTGGCTACACCTTC.

For the CDR3, the DNA is TGTGCCAGCAGCTTACAGCGGGAATCCTACGAGCAGTACTTC. Translated: CASSLQRESYEQYF. The chain combines TRBV7-2 with TRBJ2-7, with TRBD2 identical over 7 bases. V dropped 2 bases and J dropped 1; count of bases not matched to a gene: 2. CDR1 and CDR2 (germline): SGHTA, FQGNSA. The CDR3 is 14 residues long. The entire variable domain, with the rest obtained from reference TRBV7-2 and TRBJ2-7, is as follows: GAGVSQSPSNKVTEKGKDVELRCDPISGHTALYWYRQSLGQGLEFLIYFQGNSAPDKSGLPSDRFSAERTGGSVSTLTIQRTQQEDSAVYLCASSLQRESYEQYFGPGTRLTVT.

The CDR3 sequence: CASSSGRGYQETQYF. In DNA form, the CDR3 reads TGTGCCAGCAGCTCAGGAAGAGGGTACCAAGAGACCCAGTACTTC. The chain recombines TRBV5-5 with TRBJ2-5; weak D call: TRBD2 (5 bases). The CDR3 covers 15 residues. Germline loops: CDR1 SGHKS, CDR2 YYEKEE (reference sequence). Trimming took 3 bases from V and 0 from J, leaving 12 bases between them. The whole variable domain, filled in from reference TRBV5-5 and TRBJ2-5, reads DAGVTQSPTHLIKTRGQQVTLRCSPISGHKSVSWYQQVLGQGPQFIFQYYEKEERGRGNFPDRFSARQFPNYSSELNVNALLLGDSALYLCASSSGRGYQETQYFGPGTRLLVL.

This clone has only a few counts. V gene TRBV28 combines with J gene TRBJ1-2, with D possibly being TRBD1 (6 bases). V was trimmed by 10 bases and J by 4 bases, leaving 13 bases between them. Germline lookup yields CDR1 MDHEN and CDR2 SYDVKM. This CDR3 comprises 12 residues. CDR3 sequence (DNA): TGTGCCACCGCGGACAGTCTCTATGGCTACACCTTC. This gives the protein CATADSLYGYTF.

The chain couples TRBV5-6 to TRBJ2-2; D remains ambiguous. There are 13 residues in the CDR3. The V end was cut by 0 bases, the J end by 7 bases, with 7 bases between. CDR1 SGHDT and CDR2 YYEEEE come from the germline V gene. The CDR3 region has the DNA TGTGCCAGCAGCTTGGTACAGAGCGGGGAGCTGTTTTTT. Its translation is CASSLVQSGELFF.

This chain uses TRBV19 with TRBJ2-5, with 8 bases lining up with TRBD2. V trimming: 6 bases; J trimming: 5 bases; junction bases outside the gene matches: 5. CDR1 is LNHDA, CDR2 SQIVND, per germline (reference sequence). The CDR3 is made up of 13 amino acids. This CDR3 is CASRARGGETQYF. The DNA for the CDR3 is TGTGCCAGTAGGGCCCGGGGGGGTGAGACCCAGTACTTC. Complete variable domain (other parts from reference TRBV19 and TRBJ2-5): DGGITQSPKYLFRKEGQNVTLSCEQNLNHDAMYWYRQDPGQGLRLIYYSQIVNDFQKGDIAEGYSVSREKKESFPLTVTSAQKNPTAFYLCASRARGGETQYFGPGTRLLVL.

V gene TRBV7-2 combines with J gene TRBJ2-2; the D gene is possibly TRBD2 (6 bases). The CDR3 covers 14 residues. Germline lookup yields CDR1 SGHTA and CDR2 FQGNSA. V lost 2 bases to trimming and J lost 6 bases, with 10 bases between them. This chain's CDR3 is CASSLKTRAGELFF. CDR3 DNA sequence: TGTGCCAGCAGCTTAAAGACTAGGGCCGGGGAGCTGTTTTTT.

For the CDR3, the DNA is TGCGCCAGCAGCTTGGGTGGAAATAGCAATCAGCCCCAGCATTTT. Protein product: CASSLGGNSNQPQHF. This chain uses TRBV5-1 with TRBJ1-5; D not certain. V was shortened by 0 bases and J by 0 bases, with 7 bases between the two germline ends. Germline V gene data show CDR1 as SGHRS and CDR2 as YFSETQ. This CDR3 comprises 15 residues.

This clone was found once. This sequence joins TRBV19 and TRBJ1-1, with D possibly matching TRBD1 (6 bases). This CDR3 is built from 14 residues. Trimming removed 10 bases from V and 1 base from J, with 16 bases in between. Germline V gene sequence: CDR1 LNHDA, CDR2 SQIVND (reference sequence). The CDR3 DNA sequence: TGTGCCACCCAAAAGGGGGACAAGAACACTGAAGCTTTCTTT. Amino acids: CATQKGDKNTEAFF.

The J gene is TRBJ1-3, the V gene TRBV7-2, with D perhaps TRBD1 (6 bases). Germline loops: CDR1 SGHTA, CDR2 FQGNSA. The CDR3 is 14 amino acids. Between the trimmed V and J ends, which lost 7 bases and 0 bases, there was a span of 10 bases. The CDR3 loop is CASTPDSSGNTIYF. In DNA, the CDR3 is TGTGCCAGCACCCCGGACAGCTCTGGAAACACCATATATTTT.

The CDR3, as DNA: TGTGCCATCAGTGAGTCAGGGACCCCCCTGGATGATGAGCAGTTCTTC. Translated, it gives CAISESGTPLDDEQFF. The chain links TRBV10-3 to TRBJ2-1, with D perhaps assigned TRBD1 or TRBD2 (5 bases each). Trimming stripped 0 bases from V and 8 bases from J, with 17 bases between. The CDR3 sequence is 16 residues long. CDR1 ENHRY and CDR2 SYGVKD come from the germline V gene.

This chain uses TRBV27 with TRBJ2-3; the D is unclear. The CDR3 has 13 amino acids. CDR1 and CDR2 (germline): MNHEY, SMNVEV (reference sequence). Trimming removed 4 bases from V and 4 bases from J, with 9 bases in between. The CDR3 coding sequence is TGTGCCAGCAGTTCTATCGGGCCAGATACGCAGTATTTT. Residues: CASSSIGPDTQYF.

The chain combines TRBV7-9 with TRBJ2-3; 10 bases fit TRBD2. Trimming took 6 bases from V and 3 from J; bases not matched to a gene: 9. CDR1 is SEHNR and CDR2 is FQNEAQ in the germline V gene (reference sequence). The length of the CDR3 is 16 residues. The CDR3 sequence is CASRQIAGGRTDTQYF. In DNA, the CDR3 is TGTGCCAGCAGACAAATAGCGGGGGGCCGAACAGATACGCAGTATTTT.

The V gene is TRBV4-2, the J gene TRBJ2-2; no firm D call. In germline, CDR1 is LGHNA, CDR2 YNFKEQ. This CDR3 region has 15 residues. V lost 3 bases, J lost 2 bases, and 10 bases lay in between. The CDR3: CASSQVGSNTGELFF. The CDR3 nucleotides are TGTGCCAGCAGCCAGGTGGGCAGTAACACCGGGGAGCTGTTTTTT.

The J gene is TRBJ1-1, the V gene TRBV5-6; 8 positions agree with TRBD1. The length of the CDR3 is 15 residues. CDR1 is SGHDT and CDR2 is YYEEEE in the germline V gene. V dropped 0 bases and J dropped 5; count of bases not matched to a gene: 6. CDR3 bases: TGTGCCAGCAGCTTGGGCAGGGGGCTTTCGACTGAAGCTTTCTTT. It yields the protein CASSLGRGLSTEAFF.

This clone was picked up one time. V usage is TRBV11-2 and J usage is TRBJ2-7; D is unresolved. In germline, CDR1 is SGHAT, CDR2 FQNNGV. The V end lost 8 bases, the J end lost 8 bases, and 16 bases lay between the germline ends. This CDR3 spans 12 amino acids. The CDR3 reads CASRGQPTQQYF. Written as DNA, the CDR3 is TGTGCCAGCCGTGGGCAACCTACGCAGCAGTACTTC.

V is TRBV7-9 and J is TRBJ2-1; TRBD2 matches 11 bases. The germline V gene encodes CDR1 SEHNR and CDR2 FQNEAQ (reference sequence). The CDR3 is 19 amino acids. The V and J ends lost 5 bases and 2 bases, in that order; junction bases with no gene match: 14. CDR3 sequence: CASSNPGAMGLAAYNEQFF. As DNA, the CDR3 is TGTGCCAGCAGCAACCCGGGAGCGATGGGACTAGCGGCCTACAATGAGCAGTTCTTC.

The chain uses TRBV10-2 and TRBJ2-3, with TRBD1 identical over 8 bases. The CDR3 has 16 amino acids. CDR1 is WSHSY and CDR2 is SAAADI in the germline V gene. With 7 bases clipped from V and 4 bases from J, the junction kept 13 bases outside the gene matches. The CDR3 DNA sequence: TGCGCCAGCAACGGGCTCGCAGGGGGCGTCGCAGATACGCAGTATTTT. Protein sequence: CASNGLAGGVADTQYF.

The chain employs TRBV15 and TRBJ1-1; perhaps TRBD1 as D (6 bases). CDR3 length: 14 amino acids. Germline CDR1 and CDR2: LNHNV and YYDKDF (reference sequence). V shed 4 bases and J shed 5 bases, with 14 bases lying between them. The CDR3 here is CATSNRQDRTEAFF. Here the CDR3 DNA reads TGTGCCACCAGCAATCGACAGGATCGGACTGAAGCTTTCTTT.